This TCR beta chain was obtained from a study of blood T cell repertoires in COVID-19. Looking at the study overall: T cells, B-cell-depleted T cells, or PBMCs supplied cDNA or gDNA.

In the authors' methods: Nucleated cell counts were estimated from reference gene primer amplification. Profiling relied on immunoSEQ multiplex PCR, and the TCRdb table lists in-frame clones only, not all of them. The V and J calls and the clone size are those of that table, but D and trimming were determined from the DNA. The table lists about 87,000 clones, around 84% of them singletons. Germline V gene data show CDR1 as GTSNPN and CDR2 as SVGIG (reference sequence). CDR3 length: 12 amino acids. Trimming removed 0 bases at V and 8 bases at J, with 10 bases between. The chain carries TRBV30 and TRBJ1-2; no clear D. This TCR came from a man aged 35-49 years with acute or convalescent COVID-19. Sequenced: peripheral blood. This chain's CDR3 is CAWSVAEGGYTF. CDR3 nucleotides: TGTGCCTGGAGTGTAGCGGAGGGCGGCTACACCTTC. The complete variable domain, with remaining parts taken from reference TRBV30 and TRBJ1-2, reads SQTIHQWPATLVQPVGSPLSLECTVEGTSNPNLYWYRQAAGRGLQLLFYSVGIGQISSEVPQNLSASRPQDRQFILSSKKLLLSDSGFYLCAWSVAEGGYTFGSGTRLTVV.